This entry is about one TCR beta chain. These data belong to a study of blood T cell repertoires in COVID-19. Looking at the study overall: Sites in the United States, Italy and Spain provided acute and convalescent COVID-19 samples. From T cells, B-cell-depleted T cells, or PBMCs came the material, which was cDNA or gDNA.

Trimming shortened V by 2 bases and J by 7 bases, and 16 bases separated the two germline ends. CDR1 SGDLS and CDR2 YYNGEE come from the germline V gene. The CDR3 runs 14 residues. In the original workflow: Estimates of nucleated cell counts were drawn from the amplification of reference gene primers. Repertoires were generated with immunoSEQ multiplex PCR, while TCRdb's copy carries only in-frame clones and drops some. V, J and clone size are taken as reported in that table, and D and trimming were inferred from the DNA itself. The sample lists tens of thousands of clones, 75% to 85% occurring once.

This receptor was taken from an elderly woman with acute or convalescent COVID-19. Sequencing was carried out using peripheral blood. The gene calls are TRBV9 and TRBJ2-7, with D possibly matching TRBD1 (5 bases). CDR3 sequence: CASSVGHTTGEQYF. In DNA, the CDR3 is TGTGCCAGCAGCGTGGGGCACACCACTGGGGAGCAGTACTTC.